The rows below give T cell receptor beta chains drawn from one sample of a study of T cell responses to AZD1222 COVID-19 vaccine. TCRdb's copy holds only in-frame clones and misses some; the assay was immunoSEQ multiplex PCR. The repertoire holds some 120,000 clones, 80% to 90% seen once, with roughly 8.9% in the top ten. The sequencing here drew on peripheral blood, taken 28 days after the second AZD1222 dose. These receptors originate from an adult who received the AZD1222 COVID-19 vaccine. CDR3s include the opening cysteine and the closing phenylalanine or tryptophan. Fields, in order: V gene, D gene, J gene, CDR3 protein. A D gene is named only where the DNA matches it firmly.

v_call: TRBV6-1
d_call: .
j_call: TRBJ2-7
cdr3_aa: CASSEDSFTHEQYF

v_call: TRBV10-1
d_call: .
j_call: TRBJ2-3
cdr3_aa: CASSEVLAGTQYF

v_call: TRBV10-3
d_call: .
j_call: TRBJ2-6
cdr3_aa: CATQPDGANVLTF

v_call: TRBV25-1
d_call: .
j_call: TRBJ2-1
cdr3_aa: CASKKSGLAIHEQFF

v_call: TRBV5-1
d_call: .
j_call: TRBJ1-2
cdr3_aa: CASSLPDYGYTF

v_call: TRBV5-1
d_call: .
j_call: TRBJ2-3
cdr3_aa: CASSFGGPWAAPSTDTQYF

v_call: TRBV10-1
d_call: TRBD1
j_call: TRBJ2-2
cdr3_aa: CASSGDRGSHSITGELFF

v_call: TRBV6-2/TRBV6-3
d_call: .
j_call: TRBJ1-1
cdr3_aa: CASSYGEMNTEAFF

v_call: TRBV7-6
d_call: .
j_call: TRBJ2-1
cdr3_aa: CASSLTVSSYNEQFF

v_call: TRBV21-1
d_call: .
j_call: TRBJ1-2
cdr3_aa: CASRGVVWLPNYGYTF

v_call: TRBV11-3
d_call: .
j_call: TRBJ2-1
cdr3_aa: CASSLGSYGGDEQFF

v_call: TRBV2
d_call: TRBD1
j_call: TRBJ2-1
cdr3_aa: CASSEAGQGNRQFF

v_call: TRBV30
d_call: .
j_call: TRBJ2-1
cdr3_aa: CAWTETLETNEQFF

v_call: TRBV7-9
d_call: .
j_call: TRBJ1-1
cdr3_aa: CASSWGGNTEAFF

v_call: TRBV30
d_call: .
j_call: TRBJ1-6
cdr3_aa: CAWSTAPGSPLHF

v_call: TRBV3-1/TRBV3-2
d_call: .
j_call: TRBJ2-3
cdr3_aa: CASSQDRYTQYF

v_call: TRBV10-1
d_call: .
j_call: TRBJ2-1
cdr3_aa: CASSEGGARNEQFF

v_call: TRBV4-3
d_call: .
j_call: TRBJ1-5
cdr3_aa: CASSQDVGAGQPQHF

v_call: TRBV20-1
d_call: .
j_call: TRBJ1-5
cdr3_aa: CSAYGQPQHF

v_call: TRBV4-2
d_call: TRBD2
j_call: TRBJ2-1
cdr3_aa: CASSLGGRSYNEQFF

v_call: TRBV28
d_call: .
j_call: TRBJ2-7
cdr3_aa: CAAAGTGREQYF

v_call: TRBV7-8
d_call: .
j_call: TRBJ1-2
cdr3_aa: CASSLGSGGANYGYTF

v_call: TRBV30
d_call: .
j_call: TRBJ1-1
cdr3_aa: CAWSVLGAEAFF

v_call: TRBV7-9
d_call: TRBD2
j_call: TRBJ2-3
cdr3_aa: CASSLRASGNTDTQYF

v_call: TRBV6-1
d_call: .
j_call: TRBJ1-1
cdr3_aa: CASSETALNTEAFF

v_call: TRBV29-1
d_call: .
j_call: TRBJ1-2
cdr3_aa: CSVVGGDFDYGYTF

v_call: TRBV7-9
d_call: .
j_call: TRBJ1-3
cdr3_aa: CASSLEGSGNTIYF

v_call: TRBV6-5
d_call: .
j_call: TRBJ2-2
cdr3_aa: CASKVDNTGELFF

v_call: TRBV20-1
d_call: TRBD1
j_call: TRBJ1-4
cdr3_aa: CSASPPGTGDNEKLFF